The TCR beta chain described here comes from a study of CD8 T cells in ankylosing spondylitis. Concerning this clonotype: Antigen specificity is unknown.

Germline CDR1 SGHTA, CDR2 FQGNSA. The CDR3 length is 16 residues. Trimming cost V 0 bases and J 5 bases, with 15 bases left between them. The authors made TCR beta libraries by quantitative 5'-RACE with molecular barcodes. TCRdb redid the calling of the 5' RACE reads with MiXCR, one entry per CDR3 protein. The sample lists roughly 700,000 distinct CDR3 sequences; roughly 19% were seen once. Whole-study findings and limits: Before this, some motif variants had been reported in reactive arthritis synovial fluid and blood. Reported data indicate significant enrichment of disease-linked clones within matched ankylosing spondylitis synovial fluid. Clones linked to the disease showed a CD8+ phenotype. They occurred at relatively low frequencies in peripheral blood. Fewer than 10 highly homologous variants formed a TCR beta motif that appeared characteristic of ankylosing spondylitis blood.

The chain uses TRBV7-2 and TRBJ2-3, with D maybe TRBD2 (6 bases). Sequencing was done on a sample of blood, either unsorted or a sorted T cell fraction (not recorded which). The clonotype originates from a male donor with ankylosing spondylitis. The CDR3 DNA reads TGTGCCAGCAGCTTAGCAGGAGGCGGGAATGGAGATACGCAGTATTTT. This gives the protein CASSLAGGGNGDTQYF.